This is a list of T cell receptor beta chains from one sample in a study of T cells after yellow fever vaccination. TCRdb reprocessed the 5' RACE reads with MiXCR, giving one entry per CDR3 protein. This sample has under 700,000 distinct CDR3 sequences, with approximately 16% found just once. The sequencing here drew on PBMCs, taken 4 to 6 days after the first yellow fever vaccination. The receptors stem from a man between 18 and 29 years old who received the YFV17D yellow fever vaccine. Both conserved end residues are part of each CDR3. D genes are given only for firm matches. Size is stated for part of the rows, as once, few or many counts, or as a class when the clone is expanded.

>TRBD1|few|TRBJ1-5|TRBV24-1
CATSDGRQGSKPQHF
TGTGCCACCAGTGATGGAAGACAGGGGTCGAAGCCCCAGCATTTT
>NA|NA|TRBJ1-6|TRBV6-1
CASSPTQYNSPLHF
TGTGCCAGCAGCCCGACGCAATATAATTCACCCCTCCACTTT
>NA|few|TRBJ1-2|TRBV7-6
CASSLDTSGYGYTF
TGTGCCAGCAGCTTAGATACGTCAGGCTATGGCTACACCTTC
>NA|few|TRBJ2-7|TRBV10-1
CASSDFGQSDTYEQYF
TGCGCCAGCAGTGATTTCGGACAGTCCGATACCTACGAGCAGTACTTC
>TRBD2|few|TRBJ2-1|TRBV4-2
CASSQELAGAYNEQFF
TGTGCCAGCAGCCAAGAGCTAGCGGGGGCCTACAATGAGCAGTTCTTC
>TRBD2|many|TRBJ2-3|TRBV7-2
CASSPGWRGGGDTQYF
TGTGCCAGCAGCCCAGGGTGGCGGGGGGGAGGAGATACGCAGTATTTT
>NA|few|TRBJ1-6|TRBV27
CASSLGILGSYNSPLHF
TGTGCCAGCAGTTTAGGGATCCTAGGGTCCTATAATTCACCCCTCCACTTT
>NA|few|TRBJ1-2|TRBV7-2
CASSLALLSNYGYTF
TGTGCCAGCAGCTTAGCGCTCCTATCTAACTATGGCTACACCTTC
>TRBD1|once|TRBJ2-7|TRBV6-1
CASNKGGTGTYEQYF
TGTGCCAGCAATAAAGGCGGGACAGGGACCTACGAGCAGTACTTC
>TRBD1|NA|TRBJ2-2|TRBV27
CASTGGVFTGELFF
TGTGCCAGTACAGGGGGCGTGTTCACCGGGGAGCTGTTTTTT
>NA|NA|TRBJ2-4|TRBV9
CASSQRGGNKNIQYF
TGTGCCAGCAGCCAAAGAGGGGGGAACAAAAACATTCAGTACTTC
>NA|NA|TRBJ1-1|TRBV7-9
CASSLPGSTEAFF
TGTGCCAGCAGTCTCCCGGGTAGCACTGAAGCTTTCTTT
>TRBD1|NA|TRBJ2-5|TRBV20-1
CSASTRQGETQYF
TGCAGTGCTTCAACCCGACAGGGAGAGACCCAGTACTTC
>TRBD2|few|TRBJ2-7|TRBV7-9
CASSRIERGKDEQYF
TGTGCCAGCAGCCGGATTGAGCGGGGGAAGGACGAGCAGTACTTC
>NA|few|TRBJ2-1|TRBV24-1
CATARSSNEQFF
TGTGCCACCGCGAGGTCATCCAATGAGCAGTTCTTC
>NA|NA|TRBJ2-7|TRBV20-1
CSARDPGHNLEQYF
TGCAGTGCTAGAGATCCGGGACACAACTTAGAGCAGTACTTC
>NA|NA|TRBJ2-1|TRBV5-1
CASSFRGYNEQFF
TGCGCCAGCAGCTTTCGGGGCTACAATGAGCAGTTCTTC
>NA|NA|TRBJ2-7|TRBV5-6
CASSLIRSTPYEQYF
TGTGCCAGCAGCTTGATTCGGTCGACCCCTTACGAGCAGTACTTC
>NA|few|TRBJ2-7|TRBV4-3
CASSQGRTGFDEQYF
TGCGCCAGCAGCCAAGGCAGAACAGGGTTCGACGAGCAGTACTTC
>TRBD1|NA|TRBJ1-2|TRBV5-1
CASSSGQGSAYGYTF
TGCGCCAGCAGCTCTGGACAGGGGTCCGCCTATGGCTACACCTTC
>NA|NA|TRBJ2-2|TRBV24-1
CATSDYTQGEGTGELFF
TGTGCCACCAGTGATTATACACAGGGCGAAGGCACCGGGGAGCTGTTTTTT
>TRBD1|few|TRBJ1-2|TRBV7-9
CASSDLRGHGGYTF
TGTGCCAGCAGCGATCTTAGGGGGCACGGTGGCTACACCTTC
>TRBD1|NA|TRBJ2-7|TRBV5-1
CASSLGAGTGVSYEQYF
TGCGCCAGCAGCTTGGGCGCCGGGACAGGGGTCTCCTACGAGCAGTACTTC
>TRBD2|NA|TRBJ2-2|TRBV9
CASSAQRGGVGELFF
TGTGCCAGCAGCGCCCAGCGGGGGGGCGTCGGGGAGCTGTTTTTT
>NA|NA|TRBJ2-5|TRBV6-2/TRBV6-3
CASSYSMGAPQETQYF
TGTGCCAGCAGTTACTCGATGGGGGCTCCGCAAGAGACCCAGTACTTC
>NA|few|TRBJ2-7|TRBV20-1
CSVPVDYEQYF
TGCAGTGTCCCGGTTGACTACGAGCAGTACTTC
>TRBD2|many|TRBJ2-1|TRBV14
CASSHTRLAGSGEQFF
TGTGCCAGCAGCCACACCCGGCTAGCGGGGTCGGGTGAGCAGTTCTTC
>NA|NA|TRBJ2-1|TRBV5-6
CASRSPLRDEQFF
TGTGCCAGCAGGTCCCCGCTTAGGGACGAGCAGTTCTTC
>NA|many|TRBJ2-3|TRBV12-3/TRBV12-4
CASSLWGADTQYF
TGTGCCAGCAGTTTATGGGGAGCAGATACGCAGTATTTT
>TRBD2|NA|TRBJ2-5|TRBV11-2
CASSLGATSGGFETQYF
TGTGCCAGCAGCTTAGGGGCGACTAGCGGGGGGTTTGAGACCCAGTACTTC
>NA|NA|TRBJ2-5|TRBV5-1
CASSLGRRQETQYF
TGCGCCAGCAGCTTAGGTCGACGTCAAGAGACCCAGTACTTC
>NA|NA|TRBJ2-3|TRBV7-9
CASSIGQPSTDTQYF
TGTGCCAGCAGCATTGGACAGCCAAGCACAGATACGCAGTATTTT
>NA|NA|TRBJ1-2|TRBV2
CTRSSNVRALQQGSYGYTF
TGTACCCGCAGCTCGAATGTGAGGGCCCTGCAACAGGGATCCTATGGCTACACCTTC
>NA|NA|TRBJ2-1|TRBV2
CASIDKGPSSYNEQFF
TGTGCCAGCATTGACAAGGGACCCTCCTCCTACAATGAGCAGTTCTTC
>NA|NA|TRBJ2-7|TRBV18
CASSPRAQTNSYEQYF
TGTGCCAGCTCACCACGAGCACAAACCAACTCCTACGAGCAGTACTTC
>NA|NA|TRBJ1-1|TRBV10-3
CAISTQGNTEAFF
TGTGCCATCAGTACACAGGGGAACACTGAAGCTTTCTTT
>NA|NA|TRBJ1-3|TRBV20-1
CSARDIRFSSGNTIYF
TGCAGTGCTAGAGATATTCGGTTCAGCTCTGGAAACACCATATATTTT
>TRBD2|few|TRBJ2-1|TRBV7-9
CASSPSAGGYNEQFF
TGTGCCAGCAGTCCCTCGGCGGGGGGATACAATGAGCAGTTCTTC
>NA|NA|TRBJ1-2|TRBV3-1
CASSPLEAEAFNYGYTF
TGTGCCAGCAGCCCCCTCGAGGCGGAGGCATTTAACTATGGCTACACCTTC
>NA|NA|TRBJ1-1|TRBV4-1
CASSPRKNTEAFF
TGCGCCAGCAGTCCGAGGAAGAACACTGAAGCTTTCTTT
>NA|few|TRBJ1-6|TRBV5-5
CASSLASPNSPLHF
TGTGCCAGCAGCTTGGCCAGCCCGAATTCACCCCTCCACTTT
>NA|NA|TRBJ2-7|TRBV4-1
CASSHQPSYEQYF
TGCGCCAGCAGCCATCAACCCTCCTACGAGCAGTACTTC
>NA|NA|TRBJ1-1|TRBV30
CAWRFYRENTEAFF
TGTGCCTGGAGATTCTACAGAGAGAACACTGAAGCTTTCTTT
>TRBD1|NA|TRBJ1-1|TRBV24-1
CATSDRGNTEAFF
TGTGCCACCAGCGACAGGGGGAACACTGAAGCTTTCTTT
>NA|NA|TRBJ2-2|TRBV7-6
CASTPSGIANTGELFF
TGTGCCAGCACCCCATCTGGGATCGCGAACACCGGGGAGCTGTTTTTT
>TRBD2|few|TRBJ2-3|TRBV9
CASTEAGGSAQYF
TGTGCCAGCACCGAGGCGGGGGGATCGGCGCAGTATTTT
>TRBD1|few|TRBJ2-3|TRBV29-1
CSVFQTRTGEGTDTQYF
TGCAGCGTTTTCCAAACCCGGACAGGGGAGGGCACAGATACGCAGTATTTT
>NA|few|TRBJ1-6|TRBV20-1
CSARNGFPLHF
TGCAGTGCTAGAAACGGCTTTCCCCTCCACTTT